This T cell receptor (beta chain) came from a study of T cell changes during pregnancy in multiple sclerosis. This table comes from immunoSEQ multiplex PCR, and its TCRdb copy is limited to in-frame clones, with some not included. In the table there are around 79,000 clones, about 93% of which are singletons. This CDR3 is 16 amino acids long. Germline CDR1 and CDR2: LNHDA and SQIVND (reference sequence). Deletions cut 6 bases from V and 1 base from J, with 16 bases between. The V gene is TRBV19, the J gene TRBJ1-5, with D unclear. The sequenced sample was CD4+ T cells from peripheral blood mononuclear cells, obtained in the second trimester of pregnancy. The source is a female donor with multiple sclerosis, enrolled in a pregnancy study. CDR3 nucleotides: TGTGCCAGTAGCATCAAGCGGCGGGGAAGCAATCAGCCCCAGCATTTT. Its protein is CASSIKRRGSNQPQHF.